Each of the 13 T cell receptor beta chains below was sequenced from the same sample in a study of OX40 agonist ivuxolimab in advanced cancers. TCRdb's copy holds only in-frame clones and misses some; the assay was immunoSEQ multiplex PCR. The table records tens of thousands of clones, 75% to 90% of them present only once. The source material was CD4+ or CD8+ T cells sorted from blood, sampled in a trial of the OX40 agonist ivuxolimab. These receptors were collected from an adult with an advanced solid tumor such as melanoma, head and neck, liver or kidney cancer.

The V call is TRBV2, the J call TRBJ1-4; possible D gene TRBD1, 5 bases. The CDR3 consists of 15 residues. Germline CDR1 reads SNHLY; CDR2 reads FYNNEI. Trimming took off 3 bases at V and 2 bases at J, with 10 bases between the two ends. CDR3 sequence: CASSEGQGTNEKLFF. The CDR3 region has the DNA TGTGCCAGCAGTGAGGGGCAGGGTACTAATGAAAAACTGTTTTTT.

This sequence joins TRBV6-6 and TRBJ2-2, with a weak D call TRBD2 (6 bases). This CDR3 has 14 residues. CDR1 and CDR2 from the germline V gene are MNHNY and SVGAGI (reference sequence). V lost 7 bases and J 2 bases, leaving 11 bases between the germline ends. The CDR3 protein is CASNGGLNTGELFF. CDR3 bases: TGTGCCAGCAACGGGGGACTTAACACCGGGGAGCTGTTTTTT.

The V gene is TRBV6-1, the J gene TRBJ1-2; possibly TRBD1 for D (5 bases). There are 13 residues in the CDR3. With 8 bases removed from V and 4 bases from J, the gap between germline ends came to 14 bases. Germline V lookup: CDR1 MNHNS, CDR2 SASEGT. As DNA, the CDR3 is TGTGCCAGCTCCGGGGGGAGGGCCTATGGCTACACCTTC. Encoded protein: CASSGGRAYGYTF.

The chain recombines TRBV5-1 with TRBJ2-5; D might be TRBD2 (7 bases). The CDR3 totals 15 residues. In germline, CDR1 is SGHRS, CDR2 YFSETQ. The ends were cut back, 6 bases at V and 3 bases at J, with 18 bases in the middle. The CDR3 DNA reads as TGCGCCAGCACCTCCGGGGCGGGGGCCAAAGAGACCCAGTACTTC. Translated: CASTSGAGAKETQYF. The complete variable domain, with remaining parts taken from reference TRBV5-1 and TRBJ2-5, reads KAGVTQTPRYLIKTRGQQVTLSCSPISGHRSVSWYQQTPGQGLQFLFEYFSETQRNKGNFPGRFSGRQFSNSRSEMNVSTLELGDSALYLCASTSGAGAKETQYFGPGTRLLVL.

The rearrangement joins TRBV28 to TRBJ1-2, with TRBD1 matching 8 bases. The germline V gene encodes CDR1 MDHEN and CDR2 SYDVKM. CDR3 length: 13 residues. V trimming: 6 bases; J trimming: 7 bases; junction bases outside the gene matches: 7. CDR3 coding DNA: TGTGCCAGCAGCCTACAGGGGGAGATTGGCTACACCTTC. Amino acids: CASSLQGEIGYTF.

J is TRBJ2-5 and V is TRBV9; perhaps TRBD1 as D (5 bases). Trimming took off 4 bases at V and 9 bases at J, with 25 bases between the two ends. This CDR3 spans 16 amino acids. Germline values: CDR1 SGDLS, CDR2 YYNGEE. CDR3 loop: CASSLTDSAWLRAQYF. CDR3 in DNA: TGTGCCAGCAGCCTCACGGATTCCGCCTGGCTCAGGGCCCAGTACTTC.

The gene calls are TRBV6-5 and TRBJ2-3, with 10 positions matching TRBD1. The CDR3 runs to 15 residues. The V and J ends lost 6 bases and 3 bases, in that order; junction bases with no gene match: 6. Germline assignment: CDR1 MNHEY and CDR2 SVGAGI. DNA of the CDR3: TGTGCCAGCAGACAGGACAGGGGGAGGACAGATACGCAGTATTTT. Translated: CASRQDRGRTDTQYF.

The chain has TRBV10-2 and TRBJ2-7; D not resolved. Trimming cost V 1 base and J 1 base, with 8 bases left between them. In germline, CDR1 is WSHSY, CDR2 SAAADI. The CDR3 extends over 14 amino acids. CDR3 loop: CASSEYTESYEQYF. In DNA, the CDR3 is TGCGCCAGCAGTGAGTATACAGAATCCTACGAGCAGTACTTC.

A note on this clone: The same CDR3 is also encoded by other DNA sequences in this sample. The chain couples TRBV9 to TRBJ1-1; TRBD1 is a possible D gene (6 bases). V lost 7 bases and J lost 5, with 15 bases in between. The germline V gene has CDR1 SGDLS and CDR2 YYNGEE. The CDR3 sequence is 13 residues long. This chain's CDR3 is CASSRGDGTEAFF. The DNA for the CDR3 is TGTGCCAGCTCAAGGGGGGACGGGACTGAAGCTTTCTTT. The variable domain in full, with the rest retrieved from reference TRBV9 and TRBJ1-1, is DSGVTQTPKHLITATGQRVTLRCSPRSGDLSVYWYQQSLDQGLQFLIQYYNGEERAKGNILERFSAQQFPDLHSELNLSSLELGDSALYFCASSRGDGTEAFFGQGTRLTVV.

This clone was counted a single time. The rearrangement uses TRBV23-1 and TRBJ2-3; TRBD2 might be the D (5 bases). TRBV23-1 carries the ORF label, with uncertain function. Trimming cost V 8 bases and J 5 bases, with 14 bases left between them. This CDR3 has 13 amino acids. CDR3 sequence reads: CASPLRDIDTQYF. Here the CDR3 DNA reads TGCGCCAGCCCCCTGAGGGATATAGATACGCAGTATTTT.

The J gene is TRBJ1-2, the V gene TRBV30, with TRBD1 as a possible D gene (6 bases). This CDR3 is 14 amino acids long. Germline V CDR1 and CDR2: GTSNPN, SVGIG (reference sequence). V lost 0 bases, J lost 4 bases, and 12 bases lay in between. In DNA form, the CDR3 reads TGTGCCTGGAGTGTGGACAGTCTGGGCTATGGCTACACCTTC. Its protein product is CAWSVDSLGYGYTF.

This rearrangement joins TRBV7-2 to TRBJ2-1; TRBD2 matches at 8 bases. Germline V gene sequence: CDR1 SGHTA, CDR2 FQGNSA. The CDR3 loop spans 14 amino acids. V was clipped by 5 bases and J by 8 bases; unmatched bases: 8. CDR3 nucleotide sequence: TGTGCCAGCAGCCCTCCCCGGGGGGGCGATGAGCAGTTCTTC. It codes for CASSPPRGGDEQFF.

V usage is TRBV7-9 and J usage is TRBJ1-1, with D perhaps matching TRBD1 (6 bases). The CDR3 totals 13 residues. Per the germline V gene, CDR1 is SEHNR and CDR2 is FQNEAQ (reference sequence). V was trimmed by 5 bases and J by 3 bases, leaving 10 bases between them. The CDR3 protein is CASSDTGYTEAFF. In DNA, the CDR3 is TGTGCCAGCAGCGATACAGGGTACACTGAAGCTTTCTTT.